These T cell receptor beta chains were read from a single sample in a study of blood T cell repertoires in COVID-19. The table came from immunoSEQ multiplex PCR; TCRdb's copy has only in-frame clones and leaves some out. This sample yields 140,000 to 150,000 clones, of which 70% to 90% are seen a single time; 6.2% belongs to the top ten. The sequencing input was PBMCs or T cells enriched from blood (not recorded which). All receptors come from a woman in her forties who had recovered from COVID-19. The CDR3 runs from the conserved cysteine through the conserved F or W. A D gene is named only where the DNA matches it firmly. Size is stated for part of the rows, as once, few or many counts, or as a class when the clone is expanded.

CDR3 length,D gene,clone size,J gene,V gene,CDR3 DNA,CDR3 protein
13,-,-,TRBJ1-1,TRBV19,TGTGCCAGTAGTACCGGTCAGGCAATTGAAGCTTTCTTT,CASSTGQAIEAFF
17,TRBD2,-,TRBJ2-2,TRBV11-2,TGTGCCAGCAGCTCCGACCGACTAGCGGTGAACACCGGGGAGCTGTTTTTT,CASSSDRLAVNTGELFF
15,TRBD1,few,TRBJ2-1,TRBV2,TGTGCCAGCCGGGACAGAGCTAACTCCTACAATGAGCAGTTCTTC,CASRDRANSYNEQFF
15,-,few,TRBJ1-5,TRBV19,TGTGCCAGTAGTATATATCCGTCCCCTAATCAGCCCCAGCATTTT,CASSIYPSPNQPQHF
16,TRBD2,-,TRBJ2-1,TRBV5-1,TGCGCCAGCAGCTTTAGCGGGGCCAGCTCCTACAATGAGCAGTTCTTC,CASSFSGASSYNEQFF
15,TRBD2,once,TRBJ2-3,TRBV19,TGTGCCAGTACCCTCTCGGGGGGAGATGGAGATACGCAGTATTTT,CASTLSGGDGDTQYF
14,TRBD1,-,TRBJ1-1,TRBV5-4,TGTGCCAGCAGCGGGCGGGACAGGAACACTGAAGCTTTCTTT,CASSGRDRNTEAFF
11,-,-,TRBJ2-1,TRBV30,TGTGCCTGGGCCCAGAACAATGAGCAGTTCTTC,CAWAQNNEQFF
13,TRBD1,once,TRBJ1-2,TRBV6-5,TGTGCCAGCAGAGGACAGGGCGGCTATGGCTACACCTTC,CASRGQGGYGYTF
13,-,few,TRBJ1-4,TRBV10-1,TGCGCCAGCGGAGACGGAGTCGATGAAAAACTGTTTTTT,CASGDGVDEKLFF
17,TRBD2,-,TRBJ2-1,TRBV9,TGTGCCAGCAGCGACGCCCTTGTGGGAGGGCCGGAGTATGAGCAGTTCTTC,CASSDALVGGPEYEQFF
16,-,-,TRBJ1-1,TRBV6-2/TRBV6-3,TGTGCCAGCAGTTACTCACCCCCCCGAGGGCGTCCTGAAGCTTTCTTT,CASSYSPPRGRPEAFF
14,TRBD2,once,TRBJ2-1,TRBV2,TGTGCCAGCAGTCGACTAGCGGGGGACAATGAGCAGTTCTTC,CASSRLAGDNEQFF
13,-,few,TRBJ2-2,TRBV6-4,TGTGCCAGCAGTAGCGGGAACACCGGGGAGCTGTTTTTT,CASSSGNTGELFF
16,TRBD2,-,TRBJ2-1,TRBV9,TGTGCCAGCAGCGTACGAAGCTGGAGCGGGGGGCATGAGCAGTTCTTC,CASSVRSWSGGHEQFF
13,-,-,TRBJ1-1,TRBV11-2,TGTGCCAGCAGCTCCACAGGAAACACTGAAGCTTTCTTT,CASSSTGNTEAFF
15,TRBD1,few,TRBJ1-3,TRBV5-5,TGTGCCAGCAGCCTCGGGACAGCAACTGGAAACACCATATATTTT,CASSLGTATGNTIYF
16,-,-,TRBJ1-6,TRBV4-1,TGCGCCAGCAGCCAAGCCCCCCTCGGTTCGGGTTCACCCCTCCACTTT,CASSQAPLGSGSPLHF
17,TRBD1,-,TRBJ2-3,TRBV5-1,TGCGCCAGCACGCGGGGACAGGGCGACACTAGCACAGATACGCAGTATTTT,CASTRGQGDTSTDTQYF
15,-,-,TRBJ1-3,TRBV11-2,TGTGCCAGCAGCCCGTGGGGGGGAAGTGGAAACACCATATATTTT,CASSPWGGSGNTIYF
17,TRBD1,-,TRBJ1-6,TRBV30,TGTGCCTGGAGTGTACAGGGGTACCAATCGAACAATTCACCCCTCCACTTT,CAWSVQGYQSNNSPLHF
15,TRBD2,few,TRBJ2-7,TRBV27,TGTGCCAGCTCTCCCGGGACTAGCGGCTCCTACGAGCAGTACTTC,CASSPGTSGSYEQYF
15,-,-,TRBJ1-1,TRBV4-1,TGCGCCAGCAGCCAAGTTTTGACTGCTGACACTGAAGCTTTCTTT,CASSQVLTADTEAFF
14,-,medium-sized,TRBJ1-1,TRBV30,TGTGCCTGGAGGGTTTGGCAGGGTCACACTGAAGCTTTCTTT,CAWRVWQGHTEAFF
20,-,-,TRBJ2-7,TRBV3-1/TRBV3-2,TGTGCCAGCAGCCAAAGGGGGGCCTGGGAAGCGGGGATAAGCTCCTACGAGCAGTACTTC,CASSQRGAWEAGISSYEQYF
16,TRBD2,-,TRBJ2-1,TRBV9,TGTGCCAGCAGCCTCAGCGGGAGGGCTACAGGCAATGAGCAGTTCTTC,CASSLSGRATGNEQFF
15,-,-,TRBJ2-5,TRBV14,TGTGCCAGCAGCCGGTCAACAGAACACCAAGAGACCCAGTACTTC,CASSRSTEHQETQYF
16,TRBD2,-,TRBJ2-1,TRBV4-2,TGTGCCAGCAGCCAAGGGACTAGGAGGATTTACAATGAGCAGTTCTTC,CASSQGTRRIYNEQFF
14,TRBD2,-,TRBJ2-1,TRBV7-8,TGTGCCAGCAGCGCGGGACTAGCGGGAGGCGAGCAGTTCTTC,CASSAGLAGGEQFF
12,TRBD1,-,TRBJ1-1,TRBV11-3,TGTGCCAGCAGCTACGGGACAGGTGAAGCTTTCTTT,CASSYGTGEAFF
15,-,-,TRBJ2-2,TRBV6-5,TGTGCCAGCGCAAAAGGGGGGGCGAACACCGGGGAGCTGTTTTTT,CASAKGGANTGELFF
17,TRBD2,-,TRBJ2-1,TRBV19,TGTGCCAGTAGTCTTGGGACTAGCGGTCCCCGCTACAATGAGCAGTTCTTC,CASSLGTSGPRYNEQFF
15,-,-,TRBJ1-4,TRBV6-2/TRBV6-3,TGTGCCAGCAGTCGAACCACGACACGTAATGAAAAACTGTTTTTT,CASSRTTTRNEKLFF
15,TRBD2,-,TRBJ2-1,TRBV7-8,TGTGCCAGCAGCTTGCGGGGGGGCCTAATCAATGAGCAGTTCTTC,CASSLRGGLINEQFF
15,TRBD1,-,TRBJ2-3,TRBV6-5,TGTGCCAGCAGTTACCCGGGACAGGGGTCAGATACGCAGTATTTT,CASSYPGQGSDTQYF
14,-,few,TRBJ2-1,TRBV7-8,TGTGCCAGCAGCTTGGGGGGACCCTACAATGAGCAGTTCTTC,CASSLGGPYNEQFF
14,TRBD1,-,TRBJ2-5,TRBV5-1,TGCGCCAGCAGCTCGGGACAGGGGCAAGAGACCCAGTACTTC,CASSSGQGQETQYF
13,TRBD1,-,TRBJ1-1,TRBV25-1,TGTGCCAGCAGCGGAGGACAGGGCACTGAAGCTTTCTTT,CASSGGQGTEAFF
14,-,once,TRBJ2-5,TRBV15,TGTGCCACCAGCAGAGACGGGGAAGAAGAGACCCAGTACTTC,CATSRDGEEETQYF
14,TRBD1,few,TRBJ1-1,TRBV19,TGTGCCAGTACTGTACAGGGGGCCGGGACTGAAGCTTTCTTT,CASTVQGAGTEAFF
14,-,once,TRBJ1-2,TRBV2,TGTGCCAGCAGTGAAAGTGCAACAGCCTATGGCTACACCTTC,CASSESATAYGYTF
15,TRBD1,-,TRBJ1-6,TRBV19,TGTGCCAGCTCCACCGGGACAGGGTCGAATTCACCCCTCCACTTT,CASSTGTGSNSPLHF
15,-,once,TRBJ1-1,TRBV6-5,TGTGCCAGCAGTTACTCCTCTCAGGTCAACACTGAAGCTTTCTTT,CASSYSSQVNTEAFF
18,TRBD2,-,TRBJ2-3,TRBV2,TGTGCCAGCAGTGTTGAGCGGGAGACGGGCGGGGGCACAGATACGCAGTATTTT,CASSVERETGGGTDTQYF
13,-,-,TRBJ2-7,TRBV4-1,TGCGCCAGCAGCCAAGACCCATCGGGAGAGCAGTACTTC,CASSQDPSGEQYF